This T cell receptor (beta chain) was recorded in a study of PD-1 blockade in mismatch repair-deficient tumors. The overall study: Patients had some twelve mismatch repair-deficient cancer types, all previously treated and progressing. Overall study findings and caveats: After pembrolizumab, tumor-resident clones rose rapidly, then generally contracted before radiologic responses.

The repertoire was sequenced with immunoSEQ multiplex PCR; TCRdb's copy has only in-frame clones and lacks some. The data show 120,000 or so clones, with about 88% seen just once and approximately 13% held by the top ten. This clone is termed medium-sized. The target antigen is unknown. Mismatch repair deficiency was confirmed in all patients, by PCR or immunohistochemistry. The TCR-sequenced patients were three responders to pembrolizumab. The V gene's germline CDR1 is LGHNA and CDR2 YNFKEQ. The V gene lost 0 bases and the J gene lost 0 bases, with 5 bases spanning the gap. This CDR3 is built from 15 residues.

The sequence derives from an adult with mismatch repair-deficient cancer. The chain has TRBV4-2 and TRBJ2-2, with D unresolved. The sequenced sample was peripheral blood, obtained 44 weeks after starting pembrolizumab. The DNA for the CDR3 is TGTGCCAGCAGCCAAGAAGACGCGAACACCGGGGAGCTGTTTTTT. This codes for CASSQEDANTGELFF.